This T cell receptor beta chain was found in a study of CD8+ T cells in alopecia areata. Whole-study results and caveats: Elevated clonality characterized lesional scalp relative to normal scalp, particularly in alopecia totalis/universalis. Scalp sequencing also captures normal skin's resident alphabeta T cells.

V was cut by 3 bases and J by 1 base, with 9 bases left in between. CDR1 is MNHEY and CDR2 is SMNVEV in the germline V gene (reference sequence). The CDR3 loop spans 14 amino acids. Extracted RNA was reverse transcribed, and the resulting cDNA served as sequencing template. TCRdb's table, derived via immunoSEQ multiplex PCR, lists solely in-frame clones and lacks some. Among roughly 20,000 clones listed, roughly 60% were seen once. Sorting of CD4+ cells into CD25+CD127- cells was performed for roughly five patients. Samples from alopecia areata patients were lesional scalp punch biopsies and peripheral blood. T lymphocytes (CD4+ and CD8+) were sorted from PBMCs. Of note for this clone: No antigen is known for it.

The receptor's source is a human donor with alopecia areata. Sequencing was carried out using CD4+ Tregs sorted from blood. This rearrangement joins TRBV27 to TRBJ1-1; maybe TRBD1 (6 bases). Here the CDR3 reads CASSLSQGNTEAFF. The CDR3, as DNA: TGTGCCAGCAGTTTGTCACAGGGGAACACTGAAGCTTTCTTT.